These 7 T cell receptor beta chains were sequenced from one sample in a study of vaccination effects on CD4 cells after COVID-19. For these TCRs, the target antigens are not known. Ahead of sequencing, the ViraFEST assay grew antigen-specific CD4+ T cells using viral peptide pools. Around day 10 of culture, CD4+ T cells were separated out. The person acquired a PCR-confirmed SARS-CoV-2 infection between March and December 2020. TCRdb keeps only in-frame clones here, not all; method: immunoSEQ multiplex PCR. The sample lists tens of thousands of clones, 55% to 75% occurring once. Source: CD4+ T cells from PBMCs cultured with a peptide pool, taken before COVID-19 vaccination. Receptor source: a human donor who had a prior SARS-CoV-2 infection.

Comments on this clone: The junction does not match germline at one end; this may be a read error. J is TRBJ1-5 and V is TRBV27, with D tentatively TRBD1 (5 bases). In germline, CDR1 is MNHEY, CDR2 SMNVEV (reference sequence). CDR3 length equals 13 residues. Written as DNA, the CDR3 is TGTGCCAGCACTTTACTGCCAGGGCAGCCCCAGCATTTT. Translating gives CASTLLPGQPQHF.

V gene TRBV19 combines with J gene TRBJ1-5, with TRBD1 matching 8 bases. The ends lost 10 bases at V and 6 bases at J; junction bases unmatched: 5. The germline V gene encodes CDR1 LNHDA and CDR2 SQIVND (reference sequence). The CDR3 is made up of 12 amino acids. The CDR3 loop reads CATGQGGQPQHF. DNA for the CDR3: TGTGCCACCGGACAGGGAGGTCAGCCCCAGCATTTT.

The sample holds one count of this clone. This chain connects TRBV6-6 to TRBJ1-5; a possible D gene is TRBD1 (6 bases). CDR3 size: 16 residues. The ends were cut back, 8 bases at V and 3 bases at J, with 20 bases in the middle. Germline V gene data show CDR1 as MNHNY and CDR2 as SVGAGI (reference sequence). The CDR3 here is CASGVDSLLTNQPQHF. CDR3 sequence (DNA): TGTGCCAGCGGGGTGGACAGCTTGCTCACCAATCAGCCCCAGCATTTT.

The V gene is TRBV4-2, the J gene TRBJ1-4, with D uncertain. In germline, CDR1 is LGHNA, CDR2 YNFKEQ. The CDR3 length is 13 residues. The V gene lost 5 bases and the J gene lost 8 bases, with 12 bases spanning the gap. CDR3 sequence (DNA): TGTGCCAGCAGCTCTCTAGAGGCCGAAAAACTGTTTTTT. Amino acid sequence: CASSSLEAEKLFF.

This clone is a singleton in its sample. This rearrangement joins TRBV11-2 to TRBJ2-7, with D hard to call. Germline lookup yields CDR1 SGHAT and CDR2 FQNNGV. The CDR3 sequence is 12 residues long. Trimming took 3 bases from V and 4 from J, leaving 7 bases between them. CDR3: CASSFPKYEQYF. CDR3 in DNA: TGTGCCAGCAGCTTCCCCAAATACGAGCAGTACTTC.

The chain carries TRBV7-9 and TRBJ1-3; TRBD1 aligns across 9 bases. Trimming took 3 bases from V and 0 from J; bases not matched to a gene: 6. Germline assignment: CDR1 SEHNR and CDR2 FQNEAQ (reference sequence). The CDR3 sequence is 17 residues long. This CDR3 reads CASSLKGQGSSGNTIYF. The CDR3 nucleotides read TGTGCCAGCAGCTTGAAGGGACAGGGAAGCTCTGGAAACACCATATATTTT. The full variable domain, its missing parts supplied by reference TRBV7-9 and TRBJ1-3, is DTGVSQNPRHKITKRGQNVTFRCDPISEHNRLYWYRQTLGQGPEFLTYFQNEAQLEKSRLLSDRFSAERPKGSFSTLEIQRTEQGDSAMYLCASSLKGQGSSGNTIYFGEGSWLTVV.

This sequence joins TRBV15 and TRBJ2-3; D possibly corresponds to TRBD2 (5 bases). The CDR3 covers 14 residues. Germline CDR1 and CDR2: LNHNV and YYDKDF (reference sequence). V was shortened by 0 bases and J by 1 base, with 5 bases between the two germline ends. The CDR3 DNA reads as TGTGCCACCAGCAGAGAGCGGGGCACAGATACGCAGTATTTT. It translates to CATSRERGTDTQYF.